What follows are 30 T cell receptor beta chains derived from one specimen sequenced in a study of cytomegalovirus exposure and HLA in healthy donors. 13 Jbeta primers and 60 Vbeta primers were used for the PCR. Clones were sequenced by immunoSEQ multiplex PCR, and TCRdb holds only the in-frame ones, with some missing. The sample includes around 67,000 clones, roughly 66% of them seen just once. The specimen sequenced was PBMCs. All receptors come from a woman aged 45-65 years in good health and CMV-seronegative.

The CDR3 DNA reads TGTGCCAGCAGCTCCGGGACTAGCCTCACTGGGGCCAACGTCCTGACTTTC. Translating gives CASSSGTSLTGANVLTF. The V call is TRBV7-9, the J call TRBJ2-6; 9 bases map to TRBD2. The CDR3 is 17 residues long. CDR1 SEHNR and CDR2 FQNEAQ come from the germline V gene (reference sequence). Trimming at V came to 4 bases and at J to 2 bases, leaving 6 bases not matched to a gene.

This clone was seen more than once but under ten times. The V gene is TRBV4-2, the J gene TRBJ2-5, with TRBD2 identical over 7 bases. The CDR3 sequence is 16 residues long. The V segment lost 2 bases and the J segment 5 bases; nucleotides outside the gene matches: 11. Germline loops: CDR1 LGHNA, CDR2 YNFKEQ. CDR3 nucleotides: TGTGCCAGCAGCCAAACAACGGGGGAGGGCTATGAGACCCAGTACTTC. This gives the protein CASSQTTGEGYETQYF.

V is TRBV7-9 and J is TRBJ2-2; a possible D gene is TRBD2 (5 bases). The CDR3 extends over 14 amino acids. With 0 bases removed from V and 7 bases from J, the gap between germline ends came to 9 bases. CDR1 and CDR2 from the germline V gene are SEHNR and FQNEAQ (reference sequence). The CDR3 sequence is CASSLAGDGGELFF. CDR3 DNA: TGTGCCAGCAGCTTAGCGGGAGACGGCGGGGAGCTGTTTTTT.

The gene calls are TRBV6-6 and TRBJ1-1; tentatively, D is TRBD1 (5 bases). There are 14 residues in the CDR3. Germline V gene lookup returns CDR1 MNHNY and CDR2 SVGAGI (reference sequence). Deletions cut 8 bases from V and 4 bases from J, with 17 bases between. The CDR3 DNA reads as TGTGCCAGCGTCGGGGCGGGGCGAACCACTGAAGCTTTCTTT. Translating gives CASVGAGRTTEAFF.

This chain links TRBV4-3 with TRBJ2-1, with 9 nucleotides matching TRBD2. CDR3 length: 15 amino acids. Losses at the gene ends were 4 bases for V and 6 bases for J; bases not matched to a gene: 7. Germline V gene data show CDR1 as LGHNA and CDR2 as YSLEER. The CDR3 loop is CASSPQAGGPNEQFF. CDR3 DNA sequence: TGCGCCAGCAGCCCCCAGGCGGGAGGGCCCAATGAGCAGTTCTTC.

Only one count was recorded for this clone. The V gene is TRBV4-3, the J gene TRBJ2-7, with TRBD2 matching over 11 bases. V lost 3 bases, J lost 3 bases, and 4 bases stayed unmatched. CDR3 length equals 15 residues. Germline loops: CDR1 LGHNA, CDR2 YSLEER. CDR3 coding DNA: TGCGCCAGCAGCCACACTAGCGGGAGTAACTACGAGCAGTACTTC. Amino acid sequence: CASSHTSGSNYEQYF.

This chain uses TRBV7-2 with TRBJ1-1, with D perhaps matching TRBD1 (6 bases). Germline V gives CDR1 SGHTA, CDR2 FQGNSA. V dropped 11 bases and J dropped 1 base, with 17 bases sitting between them. The CDR3 spans 14 residues. CDR3 nucleotide sequence: TGTGCCCTCAACATGGGGGCGACGAACACTGAAGCTTTCTTT. Residues: CALNMGATNTEAFF.

This clone has a handful of counts. CDR3 nucleotides: TGCAGCGTTGTATGGTCGAACAGCCCCTCTGGGGCCAACGTCCTGACTTTC. Residues: CSVVWSNSPSGANVLTF. The chain is built from TRBV29-1 and TRBJ2-6, with no clear D. The CDR3 spans 17 residues. With 4 bases removed from V and 0 bases from J, the gap between germline ends came to 16 bases. CDR1 is SQVTM, CDR2 ANQGSEA, per germline.

This rearrangement joins TRBV5-1 to TRBJ1-3; 9 bases are shared with TRBD1. J gave up 6 bases and V 2 bases, and 3 bases lay outside the gene matches. In germline, CDR1 is SGHRS, CDR2 YFSETQ. The CDR3 length is 14 residues. The CDR3 here is CASSLQGAVNTIYF. In nucleotides, the CDR3 is TGCGCCAGCAGCTTACAGGGGGCGGTAAACACCATATATTTT.

The rearrangement links TRBV5-6 to TRBJ1-6, with no clear D. This CDR3 has 14 residues. Germline values: CDR1 SGHDT, CDR2 YYEEEE. Trimming left V 0 bases short and J 11 bases short, with 12 bases between. The CDR3 here is CASSLGVGIAPLHF. CDR3 nucleotides: TGTGCCAGCAGCTTGGGGGTCGGGATCGCACCCCTCCACTTT.

The gene calls are TRBV4-3 and TRBJ2-7; 10 bases are a match to TRBD1. In germline, CDR1 is LGHNA, CDR2 YSLEER. The trim removed 0 bases at V and 6 bases at J, leaving 11 bases unmatched. This CDR3 contains 17 residues. The CDR3 spells CASSQEGYEDRGLEQYF. CDR3 nucleotide sequence: TGCGCCAGCAGCCAAGAGGGTTACGAAGACAGGGGGCTCGAGCAGTACTTC.

This chain links TRBV4-1 with TRBJ1-2; possibly TRBD1 for D (6 bases). CDR1 MGHRA and CDR2 YSYEKL come from the germline V gene. The ends were cut back, 3 bases at V and 2 bases at J, with 16 bases in the middle. The CDR3 sequence is 16 residues long. The DNA for the CDR3 is TGCGCCAGCAGCCATGCTTCGGGACACCAGAACTATGGCTACACCTTC. This translates into CASSHASGHQNYGYTF.

This clone was counted only a few times. This chain uses TRBV19 with TRBJ2-7; D not resolved. The CDR3 consists of 13 residues. Germline V CDR1 and CDR2: LNHDA, SQIVND (reference sequence). The ends were cut back, 3 bases at V and 1 base at J, with 7 bases in the middle. The CDR3 region has the DNA TGTGCCAGTAGTATCGACTTGTCCTACGAGCAGTACTTC. Translating gives CASSIDLSYEQYF. The full variable domain, its missing parts supplied by reference TRBV19 and TRBJ2-7, is DGGITQSPKYLFRKEGQNVTLSCEQNLNHDAMYWYRQDPGQGLRLIYYSQIVNDFQKGDIAEGYSVSREKKESFPLTVTSAQKNPTAFYLCASSIDLSYEQYFGPGTRLTVT.

V and J are TRBV6-6 and TRBJ2-3; a possible D gene is TRBD1 (6 bases). Between the trimmed V and J ends, which lost 8 bases and 1 base, there was a span of 19 bases. The CDR3 is 16 residues long. Germline V gene sequence: CDR1 MNHNY, CDR2 SVGAGI (reference sequence). The CDR3 sequence: CASASYGGAGTDTQYF. The DNA of the CDR3 is TGTGCCAGCGCCAGTTATGGGGGCGCGGGCACAGATACGCAGTATTTT.

The chain carries TRBV19 and TRBJ2-7; D might be TRBD2 (6 bases). CDR3 length: 15 amino acids. Per the germline V gene, CDR1 is LNHDA and CDR2 is SQIVND (reference sequence). Trimming removed 6 bases from V and 4 bases from J, with 19 bases in between. This CDR3 reads CASSPRTGLLYEQYF. The CDR3 nucleotides read TGTGCCAGTAGCCCACGAACGGGACTCTTATACGAGCAGTACTTC.

This clone occurred once. The chain links TRBV5-1 to TRBJ2-2, with unresolved D. Looked up from germline, CDR1 is SGHRS and CDR2 is YFSETQ. CDR3 length equals 15 residues. Between the trimmed V and J ends, which lost 5 bases and 0 bases, there was a span of 11 bases. CDR3 nucleotides: TGCGCCAGCAGGTTCCAGGTATCGAACACCGGGGAGCTGTTTTTT. This gives the protein CASRFQVSNTGELFF.

This clone came up a few times. The V gene is TRBV5-1, the J gene TRBJ2-7, with 7 bases lining up with TRBD2. The CDR3 consists of 16 residues. In germline, CDR1 is SGHRS, CDR2 YFSETQ. V lost 0 bases to trimming and J lost 2 bases; unmatched junction nucleotides: 8. The CDR3 DNA follows: TGCGCCAGCAGCTTGGCTGAGGGCGGGAGCCCCTACGAGCAGTACTTC. It codes for CASSLAEGGSPYEQYF.

The J gene is TRBJ2-7, the V gene TRBV20-1; D gene uncertain. There are 11 residues in the CDR3. Trimming took off 0 bases at V and 6 bases at J, with 6 bases between the two ends. CDR1 and CDR2 from the germline V gene are DFQATT and SNEGSKA (reference sequence). DNA for the CDR3: TGCAGTGCTAGAGATCTCCCCGAGCAGTACTTC. Translating gives CSARDLPEQYF.

This clone was observed a handful of times. The CDR3 reads CASSLGGSSYNEQFF. The CDR3 DNA reads as TGTGCCAGCAGCTTGGGCGGGAGCTCCTACAATGAGCAGTTCTTC. V gene TRBV5-6 combines with J gene TRBJ2-1; TRBD2 aligns across 7 bases. Losses at the gene ends were 0 bases for V and 0 bases for J; bases not matched to a gene: 0. CDR3 length equals 15 residues. CDR1 is SGHDT, CDR2 YYEEEE, per germline. Full variable domain (remainder filled in from reference TRBV5-6 and TRBJ2-1): DAGVTQSPTHLIKTRGQQVTLRCSPKSGHDTVSWYQQALGQGPQFIFQYYEEEERQRGNFPDRFSGHQFPNYSSELNVNALLLGDSALYLCASSLGGSSYNEQFFGPGTRLTVL.

This clone was seen a handful of times. The chain combines TRBV4-3 with TRBJ2-1, with TRBD2 matching over 8 bases. V lost 1 base, J lost 2 bases, and 4 bases stayed unmatched. The CDR3 sequence is 16 residues long. Germline assignment: CDR1 LGHNA and CDR2 YSLEER. The CDR3 loop is CASSQGIAGPYNEQFF. CDR3 in DNA: TGCGCCAGCAGCCAAGGAATAGCGGGACCCTACAATGAGCAGTTCTTC.

The chain is built from TRBV19 and TRBJ2-7, with a tentative D call TRBD2 (6 bases). This CDR3 spans 14 amino acids. The ends were cut back, 5 bases at V and 3 bases at J, with 14 bases in the middle. Germline V gives CDR1 LNHDA, CDR2 SQIVND (reference sequence). This CDR3 is CASSRASADYEQYF. Here the CDR3 DNA reads TGTGCCAGTAGTCGGGCTAGCGCTGACTACGAGCAGTACTTC.

Details on this clone: The junction departs from germline at one end; a sequencing error may be responsible. CDR3 DNA: TGCTCTAATAGGGCCAGGGACACCGGGGAGCTGTTTTTT. It codes for CSNRARDTGELFF. The chain uses TRBV27 and TRBJ2-2; D possibly corresponds to TRBD1 (5 bases). This CDR3 contains 13 residues. Germline lookup yields CDR1 MNHEY and CDR2 SMNVEV (reference sequence).

The gene calls are TRBV2 and TRBJ2-1, with 8 bases aligning to TRBD1. The germline V gene has CDR1 SNHLY and CDR2 FYNNEI. The CDR3 totals 14 residues. V shed 2 bases, J shed 8 bases, and the junction held 5 bases outside the gene matches. CDR3 region: CASSEQGALDEQFF. CDR3 bases: TGTGCCAGCAGTGAACAGGGGGCGCTCGATGAGCAGTTCTTC.

This clone was detected a few times. The V call is TRBV5-1, the J call TRBJ2-7; 9 bases line up with TRBD2. Germline V gene data show CDR1 as SGHRS and CDR2 as YFSETQ. The CDR3 covers 15 residues. J lost 3 bases, V lost 2 bases, and 6 bases had no gene match. The DNA for the CDR3 is TGCGCCAGCAGCTTCTTTAGCGGGAGCGGCTACGAGCAGTACTTC. It codes for CASSFFSGSGYEQYF.

This clone was seen only once. The chain couples TRBV6-6 to TRBJ2-1; D call uncertain. The V end was cut by 2 bases, the J end by 5 bases, with 10 bases between. This CDR3 has 14 amino acids. From germline, CDR1 is MNHNY and CDR2 SVGAGI (reference sequence). The CDR3, as DNA: TGTGCCAGCAGTTACCGCGCGCCTGACAATGAGCAGTTCTTC. This gives the protein CASSYRAPDNEQFF.

V and J are TRBV7-3 and TRBJ2-1; 9 bases are shared with TRBD2. Germline CDR1 is SGHTA and CDR2 is FQGTGA. This CDR3 contains 14 residues. The V segment lost 2 bases and the J segment 9 bases; nucleotides outside the gene matches: 5. The CDR3 loop is CASSLQAGGGEQFF. The CDR3 nucleotides read TGTGCCAGCAGCTTACAAGCGGGAGGCGGTGAGCAGTTCTTC.

CDR3 loop: CASSEQAGGQAEQYF. CDR3 coding DNA: TGTGCCAGCAGTGAACAAGCGGGAGGCCAGGCCGAGCAGTACTTC. This chain joins TRBV2 and TRBJ2-7, with 9 bases fitting TRBD2. Germline CDR1 is SNHLY and CDR2 is FYNNEI. J lost 6 bases, V lost 2 bases, and 8 bases had no gene match. The CDR3 is 15 residues long.

The genes are TRBV6-5 and TRBJ1-1; possibly TRBD1 for D (5 bases). The germline V gene encodes CDR1 MNHEY and CDR2 SVGAGI. The V end was cut by 11 bases, the J end by 5 bases, with 15 bases between. CDR3 length equals 12 residues. CDR3 DNA sequence: TGTGCCGTAGGGGAAGGTCATACTGAAGCTTTCTTT. Protein sequence: CAVGEGHTEAFF.

J is TRBJ2-7 and V is TRBV4-3; 14 bases align to TRBD2. The J segment lost 1 base and the V segment lost 1 base, leaving 3 bases of the junction unmatched. Germline CDR1 reads LGHNA; CDR2 reads YSLEER. This CDR3 is built from 17 residues. CDR3 sequence (DNA): TGCGCCAGCAGCCAAGGACTAGCGGGAGGGGGATCCTACGAGCAGTACTTC. This translates into CASSQGLAGGGSYEQYF.

There are a few counts of this clone. The genes are TRBV6-1 and TRBJ1-5; D ambiguous. CDR3 length: 15 residues. Trimming shortened V by 8 bases and J by 0 bases, and 14 bases separated the two germline ends. The germline gives CDR1 MNHNS, CDR2 SASEGT. CDR3 DNA sequence: TGTGCCAGCGGTATGGGCTCGCATAGCAATCAGCCCCAGCATTTT. It is translated as CASGMGSHSNQPQHF.